This is a list of T cell receptor beta chains from one sample in a study of blood T cell repertoires in COVID-19. Libraries were prepared by immunoSEQ multiplex PCR; TCRdb keeps only in-frame clonotypes and omits some of them. The sample lists 250,000 to 350,000 clones, under 85% occurring once. The source material was peripheral blood. The receptors were sampled from a human donor with COVID-19, enrolled during active disease. The donor label of this sample is uncertain. Both conserved end residues are part of each CDR3. Fields, in order: CDR3 length, D gene, clone size, V gene, J gene, CDR3 protein, CDR3 DNA. A D gene is named only where the DNA matches it firmly. Only some rows state a clone size, as once, few, many or a class for expanded clones.

14	NA	once	TRBV30	TRBJ2-5	CAWTSAYVQETQYF	TGTGCCTGGACTAGCGCCTATGTACAAGAGACCCAGTACTTC
16	TRBD2	NA	TRBV6-1	TRBJ2-1	CASSGGTSGSWNEQFF	TGTGCCAGCAGTGGAGGGACTAGCGGGAGTTGGAATGAGCAGTTCTTC
19	TRBD1	NA	TRBV5-1	TRBJ1-3	CASSLPGQGVHGSGNTIYF	TGCGCCAGCAGTTTGCCGGGACAGGGGGTCCACGGCTCTGGAAACACCATATATTTT
18	TRBD2	NA	TRBV3-1/TRBV3-2	TRBJ2-2	CASSQDTLAGGNTGELFF	TGTGCCAGCAGCCAAGATACACTAGCGGGAGGGAACACCGGGGAGCTGTTTTTT
14	NA	NA	TRBV10-3	TRBJ1-6	CAISVQGQNSPLHF	TGTGCCATCAGCGTACAGGGCCAGAATTCACCCCTCCACTTT
14	NA	NA	TRBV5-1	TRBJ2-5	CASSRTTGQETQYF	TGCGCCAGCAGCAGAACGACAGGTCAAGAGACCCAGTACTTC
15	NA	NA	TRBV9	TRBJ1-5	CASSEGGEPDQPQHF	TGTGCCAGCAGCGAAGGAGGGGAGCCGGATCAGCCCCAGCATTTT
15	TRBD1	NA	TRBV28	TRBJ2-3	CASSLGDRRTDTQYF	TGTGCCAGCAGTTTGGGGGACAGACGCACAGATACGCAGTATTTT
17	NA	NA	TRBV5-6	TRBJ1-2	CASRAGVNTGTNYGYTF	TGTGCCAGCAGGGCAGGCGTGAACACAGGGACTAACTATGGCTACACCTTC
16	NA	NA	TRBV5-1	TRBJ2-2	CASSLEGREDTGELFF	TGCGCCAGCAGCTTGGAGGGCCGGGAAGACACCGGGGAGCTGTTTTTT
13	NA	NA	TRBV6-1	TRBJ2-1	CASSEGRYNEQFF	TGTGCCAGCAGTGAAGGCCGGTACAATGAGCAGTTCTTC
15	TRBD2	NA	TRBV5-1	TRBJ2-5	CASSSGTSGEETQYF	TGCGCCAGCAGCTCCGGGACTAGCGGAGAAGAGACCCAGTACTTC
15	TRBD2	NA	TRBV5-1	TRBJ2-5	CASSLVVAGQETQYF	TGCGCCAGCAGCTTGGTCGTAGCGGGGCAAGAGACCCAGTACTTC
13	TRBD2	NA	TRBV10-1	TRBJ2-1	CASSGSGVGEQFF	TGCGCCAGCAGCGGTAGCGGGGTAGGTGAGCAGTTCTTC
13	NA	NA	TRBV11-2	TRBJ1-5	CASSFGLEVPQHF	TGTGCCAGCAGCTTTGGACTGGAAGTCCCCCAGCATTTT
18	NA	NA	TRBV3-1/TRBV3-2	TRBJ1-5	CASSQDLGGAGSNQPQHF	TGTGCCAGCAGCCAAGATTTAGGGGGGGCCGGAAGCAATCAGCCCCAGCATTTT
16	NA	NA	TRBV28	TRBJ1-1	CASSLAVNILNTEAFF	TGTGCCAGCAGTTTGGCAGTAAACATCTTGAACACTGAAGCTTTCTTT
15	TRBD2	NA	TRBV3-1/TRBV3-2	TRBJ2-7	CASSSLAGGLSEQYF	TGTGCCAGCAGCAGTCTAGCGGGAGGGCTGAGCGAGCAGTACTTC
15	NA	NA	TRBV7-3	TRBJ2-1	CASSSRPSGFNEQFF	TGTGCCAGCAGCTCCCGCCCCTCGGGGTTCAATGAGCAGTTCTTC
15	NA	NA	TRBV7-8	TRBJ2-7	CASSFSPRGRNEQYF	TGTGCCAGCAGCTTCTCCCCCAGGGGCCGGAACGAGCAGTACTTC
14	NA	NA	TRBV28	TRBJ2-2	CAALGRMKSGELFF	TGTGCCGCTCTAGGGAGAATGAAGTCCGGGGAGCTGTTTTTT
17	TRBD1	NA	TRBV3-1/TRBV3-2	TRBJ2-5	CASSLRTGTGHQETQYF	TGTGCCAGCAGCTTAAGAACCGGGACAGGGCACCAAGAGACCCAGTACTTC
15	TRBD1	NA	TRBV6-5	TRBJ2-7	CASSYSTGQLYEQYF	TGTGCCAGCAGTTACTCCACGGGACAGCTCTACGAGCAGTACTTC
14	TRBD1	NA	TRBV5-6	TRBJ1-4	CASSFGTAPEKLFF	TGTGCCAGCAGCTTCGGGACAGCCCCTGAAAAACTGTTTTTT
14	TRBD1	NA	TRBV2	TRBJ1-4	CASSLDRGGEKLFF	TGTGCCAGCAGTCTGGACAGGGGAGGGGAAAAACTGTTTTTT
15	NA	NA	TRBV29-1	TRBJ2-1	CSVKAGGGPHNEQFF	TGCAGCGTTAAAGCTGGGGGCGGGCCCCACAATGAGCAGTTCTTC
17	TRBD1	NA	TRBV10-3	TRBJ1-1	CAISESGNRGRRAEAFF	TGTGCCATCAGTGAGTCGGGGAACAGGGGTAGGAGGGCTGAAGCTTTCTTT
16	NA	NA	TRBV11-2	TRBJ2-3	CASSLDRAGGTDTQYF	TGTGCCAGCAGCTTAGATCGAGCAGGGGGGACAGATACGCAGTATTTT
16	TRBD1	NA	TRBV11-2	TRBJ1-6	CASSSLGQGAWSPLHF	TGTGCCAGCAGCTCCCTTGGACAGGGGGCATGGTCACCCCTCCACTTT
16	TRBD2	NA	TRBV19	TRBJ2-3	CASSHQASGGPDTQYF	TGTGCCAGTAGCCACCAAGCTAGCGGGGGGCCCGATACGCAGTATTTT
12	NA	NA	TRBV30	TRBJ2-3	CAWRMSADTQYF	TGTGCCTGGAGGATGAGCGCAGATACGCAGTATTTT
17	TRBD1	NA	TRBV7-8	TRBJ1-4	CASSPRRTGGADEKLFF	TGTGCCAGCAGCCCGAGGAGGACAGGGGGCGCGGATGAAAAACTGTTTTTT
13	NA	few	TRBV29-1	TRBJ2-3	CSVEVNRADTQYF	TGCAGCGTTGAAGTTAACAGGGCAGATACGCAGTATTTT
15	TRBD1	NA	TRBV28	TRBJ2-2	CASSLSGQGAGELFF	TGTGCCAGCAGTTTATCGGGACAGGGGGCCGGGGAGCTGTTTTTT
13	NA	NA	TRBV19	TRBJ1-5	CASTGGLEQPQHF	TGTGCCAGCACCGGGGGGTTAGAACAGCCCCAGCATTTT
14	TRBD1	NA	TRBV4-2	TRBJ1-2	CASSQPGTGDGYTF	TGTGCCAGCAGTCAACCCGGGACAGGGGATGGCTACACCTTC
14	TRBD2	NA	TRBV30	TRBJ2-1	CAGTGTSGSGEQFF	TGTGCCGGAACCGGGACTAGCGGGAGTGGTGAGCAGTTCTTC
15	TRBD2	NA	TRBV11-2	TRBJ2-1	CASSLVGGSYNEQFF	TGTGCCAGCAGCTTAGTGGGGGGGTCATACAATGAGCAGTTCTTC
14	NA	once	TRBV6-5	TRBJ2-7	CASSYSAESYEQYF	TGTGCCAGCAGTTACTCGGCGGAATCCTACGAGCAGTACTTC
11	NA	NA	TRBV20-1	TRBJ2-7	CSARAGYEQYF	TGCAGTGCTAGAGCGGGATACGAGCAGTACTTC
14	NA	NA	TRBV5-1	TRBJ2-7	CASSLDPRTYEQYF	TGCGCCAGCAGCTTGGACCCGAGAACCTACGAGCAGTACTTC
15	TRBD1	NA	TRBV2	TRBJ1-1	CASSEPGQGNTEAFF	TGTGCCAGCAGTGAACCGGGACAGGGGAACACTGAAGCTTTCTTT
16	TRBD2	once	TRBV9	TRBJ2-4	CASSVGASGYKNIQYF	TGTGCCAGCAGCGTAGGGGCTAGCGGATACAAAAACATTCAGTACTTC
15	TRBD2	NA	TRBV19	TRBJ2-5	CASRSGRRGAETQYF	TGTGCCAGTCGTAGCGGGAGAAGGGGGGCGGAGACCCAGTACTTC
13	NA	few	TRBV6-5	TRBJ1-2	CASSPGGDYGYTF	TGTGCCAGCAGTCCCGGCGGGGACTATGGCTACACCTTC
13	NA	NA	TRBV5-6	TRBJ1-1	CASSLVIDTRAFF	TGTGCCAGCAGCTTGGTAATAGACACTCGAGCTTTCTTT
18	NA	NA	TRBV3-1/TRBV3-2	TRBJ2-2	CASSQEMATGCGTGELFF	TGTGCCAGCAGCCAAGAGATGGCAACAGGCTGTGGCACCGGGGAGCTGTTTTTT
16	TRBD2	few	TRBV7-3	TRBJ2-2	CASSLTSGRATGELFF	TGTGCCAGCAGCTTAACTAGCGGGAGGGCCACCGGGGAGCTGTTTTTT
15	NA	NA	TRBV9	TRBJ1-1	CASSVGGAVGSEAFF	TGTGCCAGCAGCGTAGGAGGAGCGGTAGGGTCTGAAGCTTTCTTT
14	TRBD1	NA	TRBV4-3	TRBJ1-4	CASSQSGQSEKLFF	TGCGCCAGCAGCCAATCGGGACAGTCTGAAAAACTGTTTTTT
15	TRBD1	few	TRBV7-2	TRBJ2-7	CASSLLTGEVGEQYF	TGTGCCAGCAGCTTGCTGACAGGGGAGGTAGGTGAGCAGTACTTC
12	NA	NA	TRBV2	TRBJ1-2	CASRDNRAGYTF	TGTGCCAGCAGGGATAACAGGGCTGGCTACACCTTC
15	TRBD1	NA	TRBV25-1	TRBJ2-2	CASSEYDRAVGELFF	TGTGCCAGCAGTGAATATGACAGGGCCGTCGGGGAGCTGTTTTTT
15	NA	NA	TRBV10-2	TRBJ2-7	CASSPSDRSSYEQYF	TGCGCCAGCAGTCCTTCCGACAGGAGCTCCTACGAGCAGTACTTC
16	TRBD1	NA	TRBV19	TRBJ1-5	CASSGGTGYSNQPQHF	TGTGCCAGTAGTGGAGGGACAGGCTATAGCAATCAGCCCCAGCATTTT
16	NA	NA	TRBV11-3	TRBJ2-3	CASSLGLALSTDTQYF	TGTGCCAGCAGCTTAGGTCTAGCGCTAAGCACAGATACGCAGTATTTT
19	NA	NA	TRBV28	TRBJ2-2	CASNSLSYGRTANTGELFF	TGTGCCAGCAACTCCCTTTCCTATGGGAGGACCGCGAACACCGGGGAGCTGTTTTTT
12	NA	NA	TRBV12-3/TRBV12-4	TRBJ1-4	CASTKTDEKLFF	TGTGCCAGCACTAAGACAGACGAAAAACTGTTTTTT
13	TRBD1	NA	TRBV18	TRBJ1-1	CASSRTGSAGAFF	TGTGCCAGCTCGAGGACAGGGTCTGCCGGGGCTTTCTTT